Below, one T cell receptor (beta chain) is given with its context. The same CDR3 also results from other DNA sequences found in this sample. The sample comes from a study of blood T cell repertoires in COVID-19. Study-wide context: Researchers got acute and convalescent COVID-19 samples from the United States, Italy and Spain. Sources were T cells, B-cell-depleted T cells, or PBMCs; the material itself was cDNA or gDNA.

The trim removed 4 bases at V and 3 bases at J, leaving 6 bases unmatched. From germline, CDR1 is LGHNA and CDR2 YNFKEQ. CDR3 length equals 16 residues. As processed by the authors: Estimation of nucleated cell counts relied on the amplification of reference gene primers. The repertoire was sequenced with immunoSEQ multiplex PCR; TCRdb's copy has only in-frame clones and lacks some. The V and J calls and clone size come from that table; D and trimming were worked out from the DNA. The data hold 250,000 to 350,000 clones, with just under 90% observed a single time. The source material was peripheral blood. The clonotype comes from a woman between 50 and 59 years old with COVID-19, enrolled during active disease. This sequence joins TRBV4-2 and TRBJ2-3; the match to TRBD2 covers 11 bases. CDR3 in amino acids: CASSPGLAGGTDTQYF. Here the CDR3 DNA reads TGTGCCAGCAGCCCTGGACTAGCGGGTGGAACAGATACGCAGTATTTT.